One and the same sample provided the 20 T cell receptor beta chains below, sequenced in a study of OX40 agonist ivuxolimab in advanced cancers. Here immunoSEQ multiplex PCR was the method, and the copy in TCRdb shows in-frame clones only, minus some. The sample gives around 100,000 clones, 90% of which show up once; around 0.15% is in the top ten. The sequences come from CD4+ or CD8+ T cells sorted from blood, collected in a trial of the OX40 agonist ivuxolimab. Receptors were obtained from an adult with an advanced solid tumor such as melanoma, head and neck, liver or kidney cancer.

The genes are TRBV11-3 and TRBJ2-1, with TRBD1 matching 9 bases. The trim removed 2 bases at V and 2 bases at J, leaving 1 base unmatched. Germline V CDR1 and CDR2: SGHNT, YENEEA. This CDR3 contains 15 residues. CDR3 coding DNA: TGTGCCAGCAGCTTAAACAGGGGGCCCTACAATGAGCAGTTCTTC. Translated: CASSLNRGPYNEQFF. Combining the CDR3 with reference TRBV11-3 and TRBJ2-1 gives the whole variable domain EAGVVQSPRYKIIEKKQPVAFWCNPISGHNTLYWYLQNLGQGPELLIRYENEEAVDDSQLPKDRFSAERLKGVDSTLKIQPAELGDSAVYLCASSLNRGPYNEQFFGPGTRLTVL.

The chain links TRBV27 to TRBJ2-7; D possibly corresponds to TRBD1 (6 bases). V lost 5 bases, J lost 4 bases, and 24 bases lay in between. The CDR3 runs to 17 residues. Looked up from germline, CDR1 is MNHEY and CDR2 is SMNVEV (reference sequence). The CDR3, as DNA: TGTGCCAGCAGTACCGACGACAGGAGGACTTCCCTTTACGAGCAGTACTTC. Its translation: CASSTDDRRTSLYEQYF.

The gene calls are TRBV14 and TRBJ2-1; D uncertain. Germline values: CDR1 SGHDN, CDR2 FVKESK. Trimming shortened V by 4 bases and J by 4 bases, and 14 bases separated the two germline ends. This CDR3 has 15 amino acids. CDR3 sequence: CASSPRALVYNEQFF. In nucleotides, the CDR3 is TGTGCCAGCAGCCCCCGGGCCCTCGTGTACAATGAGCAGTTCTTC.

This chain joins TRBV4-2 and TRBJ2-1; D perhaps matches TRBD2 (5 bases). The CDR3 covers 12 residues. V lost 4 bases to trimming and J lost 9 bases, with 10 bases between them. Per the germline V gene, CDR1 is LGHNA and CDR2 is YNFKEQ. DNA for the CDR3: TGTGCCAGCAGCCTAGCGCGCAGTGAGCAGTTCTTC. Protein sequence: CASSLARSEQFF.

The rearrangement uses TRBV27 and TRBJ1-2, with 11 bases matching TRBD1. The CDR3 totals 14 residues. Germline lookup yields CDR1 MNHEY and CDR2 SMNVEV (reference sequence). With V trimmed by 2 bases and J by 4 bases, 0 bases remained unmatched. In nucleotides, the CDR3 is TGTGCCAGCAGTTTAGGGACAGGGGGCTATGGCTACACCTTC. It specifies CASSLGTGGYGYTF.

The chain has TRBV5-1 and TRBJ2-7; TRBD2 is a possible D gene (5 bases). CDR1 and CDR2 (germline): SGHRS, YFSETQ. CDR3 length: 14 amino acids. Trimming took off 4 bases at V and 3 bases at J, with 14 bases between the two ends. The CDR3 spells CASSPTGSGYEQYF. CDR3 nucleotide sequence: TGCGCCAGCAGCCCGACGGGGTCCGGCTACGAGCAGTACTTC.

The chain employs TRBV5-1 and TRBJ2-2; the match to TRBD2 covers 8 bases. Germline CDR1 and CDR2: SGHRS and YFSETQ. The CDR3 covers 18 residues. V was clipped by 0 bases and J by 4 bases; unmatched bases: 11. This CDR3 is CASSLVSRLAGSTGELFF. In DNA, the CDR3 is TGCGCCAGCAGCTTGGTCTCTAGGCTAGCGGGTAGCACCGGGGAGCTGTTTTTT.

The gene calls are TRBV30 and TRBJ1-1, with 9 bases lining up with TRBD1. CDR1 and CDR2 from the germline V gene are GTSNPN and SVGIG (reference sequence). The CDR3 consists of 20 residues. J gave up 1 base and V 0 bases, and 18 bases lay outside the gene matches. DNA for the CDR3: TGTGCCTGGAGTGTACTGGGGTGGACAGGGGCCTTCGTGACGAACACTGAAGCTTTCTTT. It translates to CAWSVLGWTGAFVTNTEAFF.

In regard to this clone: At one of its ends the junction is not consistent with the germline gene, which may arise from a read error. CDR3 DNA: TGTGCCAGCAGCGTAGTGGTGACCGCGCAGGATGGTTACACCTTC. Translation: CASSVVVTAQDGYTF. This chain uses TRBV9 with TRBJ1-2; D remains ambiguous. The CDR3 contains 15 residues. Germline V gene lookup returns CDR1 SGDLS and CDR2 YYNGEE.

The rearrangement uses TRBV28 and TRBJ1-5; the D gene is possibly TRBD1 (5 bases). Trimming removed 7 bases at V and 2 bases at J, with 12 bases between. The CDR3 totals 14 residues. The V gene's germline CDR1 is MDHEN and CDR2 SYDVKM. CDR3 nucleotide sequence: TGTGCCAGCACCCTGGCGGGGGGCAATCAGCCCCAGCATTTT. It specifies CASTLAGGNQPQHF.

The chain recombines TRBV5-1 with TRBJ1-2, with D perhaps TRBD1 (5 bases). The CDR3 is 15 residues long. V lost 0 bases and J 2 bases, leaving 11 bases between the germline ends. Germline values: CDR1 SGHRS, CDR2 YFSETQ. The CDR3 here is CASSLAQGKNYGYTF. CDR3 nucleotide sequence: TGCGCCAGCAGCTTGGCTCAGGGAAAAAACTATGGCTACACCTTC.

This rearrangement joins TRBV11-2 to TRBJ1-5; D is possibly TRBD1 (6 bases). CDR1 SGHAT and CDR2 FQNNGV come from the germline V gene. Deletions cut 2 bases from V and 6 bases from J, with 8 bases between. The CDR3 covers 13 residues. The CDR3 here is CASSLRGSQPQHF. DNA for the CDR3: TGTGCCAGCAGCTTAAGGGGGAGTCAGCCCCAGCATTTT.

DNA for the CDR3: TGTGCCAGCAGTCTCACAGGGGGTGAGTTCTTC. It specifies CASSLTGGEFF. V and J are TRBV28 and TRBJ2-1, with 8 nucleotides matching TRBD1. Trimming cost V 5 bases and J 14 bases; bases outside gene matches: 5. CDR3 length: 11 residues. Germline loops: CDR1 MDHEN, CDR2 SYDVKM.

Details on this clone: The junction departs from the called germline gene at one end, perhaps through a read error. This chain connects TRBV19 to TRBJ2-2; 9 nucleotides align to TRBD1. CDR3 length: 15 residues. Germline CDR1 LNHDA, CDR2 SQIVND (reference sequence). CDR3 DNA sequence: TGTGCCAGTAGAGGGACAGGGTACAACACCGGAGAGCTGTTTTTT. Residues: CASRGTGYNTGELFF.

The chain combines TRBV6-1 with TRBJ1-2, with 10 bases matching TRBD1. Germline assignment: CDR1 MNHNS and CDR2 SASEGT. This CDR3 spans 14 amino acids. J lost 11 bases, V lost 4 bases, and 10 bases had no gene match. The CDR3 DNA is TGTGCCAGCAGTGCCCCCGGGACAGGGGCGGGTTACACCTTC. This translates into CASSAPGTGAGYTF.

The J gene is TRBJ2-3, the V gene TRBV7-6; D gene unclear. The germline V and J ends were trimmed by 5 bases and 5 bases, with 11 bases remaining between them. This CDR3 comprises 13 residues. The V gene's germline CDR1 is SGHVS and CDR2 FNYEAQ. The CDR3 region is CASSRSRLDTQYF. In nucleotides, the CDR3 is TGTGCCAGCAGCCGATCTCGGCTAGATACGCAGTATTTT.

In this sample, this clone turned up once. J is TRBJ1-1 and V is TRBV6-1; the D is unclear. Germline CDR1 reads MNHNS; CDR2 reads SASEGT. The CDR3 totals 14 residues. Between the trimmed V and J ends, which lost 2 bases and 4 bases, there was a span of 11 bases. CDR3 DNA: TGTGCCAGCAGTGAAAGGGTCCCCTTCACTGAAGCTTTCTTT. It translates to CASSERVPFTEAFF.

The chain combines TRBV14 with TRBJ2-3; weak D call: TRBD2 (6 bases). The V end lost 5 bases, the J end lost 0 bases, and 15 bases lay between the germline ends. CDR1 is SGHDN and CDR2 is FVKESK in the germline V gene. The CDR3 is 16 residues long. The CDR3: CASSKISGQSTDTQYF. Here the CDR3 DNA reads TGTGCCAGCAGCAAGATCAGCGGGCAAAGCACAGATACGCAGTATTTT.

This sequence joins TRBV9 and TRBJ1-5; tentative D call: TRBD1 (6 bases). The germline CDR1 and CDR2 sequences are SGDLS and YYNGEE. The CDR3 loop spans 13 amino acids. Trimming pared 4 bases from V and 6 bases from J, leaving 11 bases between. The CDR3 bases are TGTGCCAGCAGCCCCACAGGGTTTCAGCCCCAGCATTTT. Protein: CASSPTGFQPQHF. Together with reference TRBV9 and TRBJ1-5, the CDR3 gives the full variable domain: DSGVTQTPKHLITATGQRVTLRCSPRSGDLSVYWYQQSLDQGLQFLIQYYNGEERAKGNILERFSAQQFPDLHSELNLSSLELGDSALYFCASSPTGFQPQHFGDGTRLSIL.

This rearrangement joins TRBV5-1 to TRBJ2-3; perhaps TRBD2 as D (6 bases). The CDR3 consists of 14 residues. Germline lookup yields CDR1 SGHRS and CDR2 YFSETQ. Trimming took 6 bases from V and 2 from J, leaving 13 bases between them. This CDR3 reads CASTLGGLTDTQYF. The CDR3, as DNA: TGCGCCAGCACCCTGGGGGGACTCACAGATACGCAGTATTTT.